This T cell receptor (beta chain) was documented in a study of STAT5B mutations in CD4+ large granular lymphocyte leukemia. About the study: Among healthy donors, a particular HLA allele went with more CDR3 'QG' motifs. Study findings and constraints: Patient CD4-sorted repertoires stayed more clonal than healthy ones after leukemic-clone removal.

Produced via immunoSEQ multiplex PCR; TCRdb's table is partial and in-frame only. Among fewer than 40,000 clones, around 80% were seen once, and the ten largest hold roughly 2.1%. The ends were cut back, 6 bases at V and 3 bases at J, with 12 bases in the middle. Looked up from germline, CDR1 is SNHLY and CDR2 is FYNNEI. This CDR3 contains 14 residues. This clone was picked up a small number of times. The antigen remains undetermined. The receptor comes from a human donor in good health. The J gene is TRBJ1-5, the V gene TRBV2; tentatively, D is TRBD1 (5 bases). Sequencing was carried out using CD4+ T cells from blood buffy coats. CDR3 sequence reads: CASRETGNNQPQHF. The CDR3 DNA follows: TGTGCCAGCAGGGAAACAGGAAACAATCAGCCCCAGCATTTT.